Presented here are 18 T cell receptor beta chains from one specimen sequenced in a study of blood T cells in healthy people across ages. With a J-beta primer mix and a sample-barcoded 5' primer, a second PCR ran about 7 to 11 cycles. TCRdb analysed the 5' RACE reads with MiXCR anew, one entry per CDR3 protein. Among 1.5 million to 2 million distinct CDR3 sequences, 39% were seen once, and the ten largest hold 20% to 25%. The sequenced material came from blood. Receptors were obtained from a human donor in good health.

The chain combines TRBV6-2 or TRBV6-3 with TRBJ2-1; D uncertain. The ends were cut back, 2 bases at V and 9 bases at J, with 14 bases in the middle. CDR3 length: 14 amino acids. Germline CDR1 MNHEY, CDR2 SVGEGT. Here the CDR3 DNA reads TGTGCCAGCAGTTACGACTGGGCGACGGGTGAGCAGTTCTTC. The encoded protein is CASSYDWATGEQFF.

This sequence joins TRBV7-9 and TRBJ2-4; the D gene could be TRBD1 or TRBD2 (6 bases each). CDR3 size: 14 residues. With 5 bases removed from V and 6 bases from J, the gap between germline ends came to 14 bases. The germline V gene has CDR1 SEHNR and CDR2 FQNEAQ (reference sequence). As DNA, the CDR3 is TGTGCCAGCAGCCCAGGGGCCGGGGGAAACATTCAGTACTTC. Its protein is CASSPGAGGNIQYF. Complete variable domain (other parts from reference TRBV7-9 and TRBJ2-4): DTGVSQNPRHKITKRGQNVTFRCDPISEHNRLYWYRQTLGQGPEFLTYFQNEAQLEKSRLLSDRFSAERPKGSFSTLEIQRTEQGDSAMYLCASSPGAGGNIQYFGAGTRLSVL.

This clonotype was seen a few times. The V and J genes are TRBV7-8 and TRBJ2-1, with TRBD2 matching 15 bases. J lost 8 bases, V lost 10 bases, and 6 bases had no gene match. Germline assignment: CDR1 SGHVS and CDR2 FQNEAQ. The CDR3 spans 14 residues. CDR3 protein: CATSGLAGGDEQFF. The CDR3 DNA follows: TGTGCCACCTCGGGACTAGCGGGGGGTGATGAGCAGTTCTTC.

This clonotype was detected a few times. The chain links TRBV14 to TRBJ2-1; no clear D. Deletions cut 1 base from V and 6 bases from J, with 7 bases between. The CDR3 sequence is 13 residues long. The germline V gene encodes CDR1 SGHDN and CDR2 FVKESK. CDR3 residues: CASSQGGFNEQFF. The CDR3 region has the DNA TGTGCCAGCAGCCAAGGGGGTTTCAATGAGCAGTTCTTC.

The rearrangement links TRBV6-5 to TRBJ1-1; 7 nucleotides line up with TRBD1. The V gene end was trimmed by 6 bases and the J gene end by 0 bases; junction bases not matched to a gene: 10. The germline gives CDR1 MNHEY, CDR2 SVGAGI. The CDR3 is made up of 16 amino acids. The CDR3 sequence: CASRTGPRTLNTEAFF. CDR3 coding DNA: TGTGCCAGCAGGACAGGGCCACGAACTTTGAACACTGAAGCTTTCTTT.

The CDR3 bases are TGCGCCAGCCAAGCGGGGGGGCCGCAAGAGACCCAGTACTTC. This sequence encodes CASQAGGPQETQYF. This chain links TRBV5-1 with TRBJ2-5; 10 bases match TRBD2. The V and J ends lost 7 bases and 2 bases, in that order; junction bases with no gene match: 5. This CDR3 is 14 amino acids long. Germline values: CDR1 SGHRS, CDR2 YFSETQ.

The V gene is TRBV12-3 or TRBV12-4, the J gene TRBJ2-1; a weak D match, TRBD2 (6 bases). This CDR3 spans 16 amino acids. The germline V and J ends were trimmed by 3 bases and 6 bases, with 18 bases remaining between them. The CDR3 coding sequence is TGTGCCAGCAGTTTGTTCCGGGGAGGACACTGCAATGAGCAGTTCTTC. Translating it yields CASSLFRGGHCNEQFF.

This clonotype has more than one count but fewer than ten. J is TRBJ2-1 and V is TRBV14; D is uncertain. Trimming took off 2 bases at V and 9 bases at J, with 20 bases between the two ends. The CDR3 loop spans 16 amino acids. CDR1 and CDR2 (germline): SGHDN, FVKESK. The CDR3, as DNA: TGTGCCAGCAGCCAAAATCAGGCCGCCGTGGGCCTTGAGCAGTTCTTC. Translated, it gives CASSQNQAAVGLEQFF.

This chain uses TRBV29-1 with TRBJ1-2; TRBD1 matches at 10 bases. The CDR3 is 13 amino acids. V shed 4 bases, J shed 4 bases, and the junction held 3 bases outside the gene matches. From germline, CDR1 is SQVTM and CDR2 ANQGSEA. CDR3 sequence (DNA): TGCAGCGTTGGGGGACAGGGGATCTATGGCTACACCTTC. Its protein product is CSVGGQGIYGYTF.

V usage is TRBV5-1 and J usage is TRBJ1-6; tentatively, D is TRBD1 (6 bases). The V gene lost 1 base and the J gene lost 8 bases, with 13 bases spanning the gap. In germline, CDR1 is SGHRS, CDR2 YFSETQ. This CDR3 spans 15 amino acids. This CDR3 is CASSLYGGLDSPLHF. The CDR3 DNA sequence: TGCGCCAGCAGCTTGTATGGGGGGCTCGATTCACCCCTCCACTTT.

This clonotype was seen more than once but under ten times. This chain uses TRBV20-1 with TRBJ2-4; possible D gene TRBD2, 7 bases. V was trimmed by 1 base and J by 15 bases, leaving 13 bases between them. Per germline, CDR1 DFQATT and CDR2 SNEGSKA (reference sequence). The CDR3 sequence is 11 residues long. In DNA, the CDR3 is TGCAGTGCTAGAGTAGGGGGGGCGGCGTACTTC. Translating gives CSARVGGAAYF.

J is TRBJ1-1 and V is TRBV5-5, with D unresolved. The CDR3 totals 14 residues. Germline V gene lookup returns CDR1 SGHKS and CDR2 YYEKEE (reference sequence). V lost 4 bases to trimming and J lost 1 base, with 11 bases between them. The CDR3 DNA sequence: TGTGCCAGCAGCGCCACCCGGGGGAACACTGAAGCTTTCTTT. Its protein product is CASSATRGNTEAFF.

CDR3 nucleotides: TGTGCCGGTGGGACAGGGGGCTACGAGCAGTACTTC. It translates to CAGGTGGYEQYF. V usage is TRBV6-2 or TRBV6-3 and J usage is TRBJ2-7; 11 nucleotides line up with TRBD1. CDR1 and CDR2 (germline): MNHEY, SVGEGT. With V trimmed by 11 bases and J by 3 bases, 3 bases remained unmatched. The CDR3 is made up of 12 amino acids.

V usage is TRBV6-1 and J usage is TRBJ2-3; no definite D call. Trimming stripped 6 bases from V and 8 bases from J, with 9 bases between. This CDR3 region has 11 residues. Germline values: CDR1 MNHNS, CDR2 SASEGT. CDR3 loop: CASSPCGTQYF. The CDR3 DNA reads as TGTGCCAGCAGCCCATGCGGTACGCAGTATTTT.

V and J are TRBV7-9 and TRBJ1-3; no clear D gene. Germline V gene sequence: CDR1 SEHNR, CDR2 FQNEAQ (reference sequence). V dropped 5 bases and J dropped 0 bases, with 11 bases sitting between them. This CDR3 region has 15 residues. CDR3 in amino acids: CASSPLPGSGNTIYF. DNA of the CDR3: TGTGCCAGCAGCCCCCTCCCGGGCTCTGGAAACACCATATATTTT.

The rearrangement joins TRBV12-3 or TRBV12-4 to TRBJ1-5; maybe TRBD1 (5 bases). V lost 6 bases, J lost 4 bases, and 13 bases lay in between. The CDR3 loop spans 14 amino acids. The CDR3 bases are TGTGCCAGCAGATTCCGGGACGGAAATCAGCCCCAGCATTTT. It codes for CASRFRDGNQPQHF.

V usage is TRBV12-5 and J usage is TRBJ2-3, with D perhaps matching TRBD2 (5 bases). CDR3 size: 13 residues. V was clipped by 2 bases and J by 6 bases, with 9 bases between them. Germline V gives CDR1 LGHNT, CDR2 FRNRAP. CDR3 in DNA: TGTGCTAGTGGTTTGTGGAGAGGGGATACGCAGTATTTT. This encodes CASGLWRGDTQYF.

The chain combines TRBV11-2 with TRBJ2-1, with D perhaps TRBD2 (5 bases). The germline V gene encodes CDR1 SGHAT and CDR2 FQNNGV. CDR3 size: 16 residues. V was shortened by 5 bases and J by 0 bases, with 14 bases between the two germline ends. DNA for the CDR3: TGTGCCAGCAGCAGTAGCGCAACCATCTCCTACAATGAGCAGTTCTTC. Encoded protein: CASSSSATISYNEQFF. Full variable domain (rest looked up from reference TRBV11-2 and TRBJ2-1): EAGVAQSPRYKIIEKRQSVAFWCNPISGHATLYWYQQILGQGPKLLIQFQNNGVVDDSQLPKDRFSAERLKGVDSTLKIQPAKLEDSAVYLCASSSSATISYNEQFFGPGTRLTVL.